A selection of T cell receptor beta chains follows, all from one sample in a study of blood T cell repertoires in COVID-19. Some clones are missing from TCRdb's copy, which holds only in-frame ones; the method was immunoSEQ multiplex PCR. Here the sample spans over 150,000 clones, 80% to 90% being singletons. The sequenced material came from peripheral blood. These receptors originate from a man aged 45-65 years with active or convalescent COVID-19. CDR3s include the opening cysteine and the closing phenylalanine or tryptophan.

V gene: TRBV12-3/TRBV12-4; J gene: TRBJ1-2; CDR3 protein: CASRLGQFYGYTF
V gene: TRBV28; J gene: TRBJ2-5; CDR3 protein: CASSPPGRETQYF
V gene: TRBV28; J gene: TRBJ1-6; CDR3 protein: CASSPPDRKYNSPLHF
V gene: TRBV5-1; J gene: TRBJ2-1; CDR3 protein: CASSLAETSGGTNEQFF
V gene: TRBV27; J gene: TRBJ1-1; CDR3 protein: CASRTDRFSEAFF
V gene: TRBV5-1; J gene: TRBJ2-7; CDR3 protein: CASSSEGAYEQYF
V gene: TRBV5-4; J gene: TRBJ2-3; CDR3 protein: CASSPDRASTDTQYF
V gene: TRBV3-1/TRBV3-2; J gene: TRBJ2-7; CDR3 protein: CASSQDLGGYEQYF
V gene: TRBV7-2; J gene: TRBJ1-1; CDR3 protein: CASSLGGGWDTEAFF
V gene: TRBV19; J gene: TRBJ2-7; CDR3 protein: CASSTSSTGLGYEQYF
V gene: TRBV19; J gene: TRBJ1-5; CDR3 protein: CASTAQTRASQPQHF
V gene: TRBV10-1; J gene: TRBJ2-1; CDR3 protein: CASSEKVAGDPYNEQFF
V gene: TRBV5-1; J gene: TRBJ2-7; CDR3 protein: CASSVGADYEQYF
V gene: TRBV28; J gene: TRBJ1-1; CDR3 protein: CASSLSPARAEAFF
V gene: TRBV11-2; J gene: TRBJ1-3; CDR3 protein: CASSLSGTLAGNTIYF
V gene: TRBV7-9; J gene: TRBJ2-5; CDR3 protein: CASSLGGLETQYF
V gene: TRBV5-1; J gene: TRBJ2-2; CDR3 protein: CASSDIANTGELFF
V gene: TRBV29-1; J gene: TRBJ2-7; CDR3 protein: CSVEDRTSGAYEQYF
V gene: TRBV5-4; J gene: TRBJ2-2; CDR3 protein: CASSRGQSNTGELFF
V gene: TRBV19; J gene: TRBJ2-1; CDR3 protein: CASNQVASYNEQFF
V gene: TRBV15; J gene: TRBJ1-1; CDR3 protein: CATSRDQVNTEAFF
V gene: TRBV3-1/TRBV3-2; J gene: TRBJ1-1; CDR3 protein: CASSRPTGGFEAFF
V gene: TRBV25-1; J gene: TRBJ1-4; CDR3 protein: CASKRTGAEKLFF
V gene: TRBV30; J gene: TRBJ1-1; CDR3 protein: CACMARVQAEAFF
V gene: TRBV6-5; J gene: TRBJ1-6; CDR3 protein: CASQRGNSPLHF
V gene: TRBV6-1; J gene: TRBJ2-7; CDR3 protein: CASSEADRAWEQYF
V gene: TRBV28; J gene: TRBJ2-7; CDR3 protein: CASTTFWTGAYEQYF
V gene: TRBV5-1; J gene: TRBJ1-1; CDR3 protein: CASSLDVSMNTEAFF
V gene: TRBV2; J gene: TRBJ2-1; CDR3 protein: CASSEEERELKFF
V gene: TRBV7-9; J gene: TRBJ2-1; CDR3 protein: CASSSTGLIYNEQFF
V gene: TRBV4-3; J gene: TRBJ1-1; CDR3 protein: CASSQDRVNTEAFF
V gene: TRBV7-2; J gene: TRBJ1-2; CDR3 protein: CASSLGTGNYGYTF
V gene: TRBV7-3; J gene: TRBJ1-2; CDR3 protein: CASSPRGGDFGYTF
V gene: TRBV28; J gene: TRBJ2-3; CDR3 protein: CASYAGSTDTQYF
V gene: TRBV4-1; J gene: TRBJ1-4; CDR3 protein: CASSQVRGGYREKLFF
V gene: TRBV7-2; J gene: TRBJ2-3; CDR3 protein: CASAPWGVPTDTQYF
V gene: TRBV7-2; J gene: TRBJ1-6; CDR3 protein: CASSSVSGQGRSPLHF
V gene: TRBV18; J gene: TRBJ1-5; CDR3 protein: CASSPRDSPAQPQHF
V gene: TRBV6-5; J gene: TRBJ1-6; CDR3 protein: CASSRDRFGSPLHF
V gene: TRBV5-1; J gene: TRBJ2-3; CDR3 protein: CASSRTGYTDTQYF